These T cell receptor beta chains were read from a single sample in a study of OX40 agonist ivuxolimab in advanced cancers. The table came from immunoSEQ multiplex PCR; TCRdb's copy has only in-frame clones and leaves some out. The profile shows some 85,000 clones, roughly 90% of them singletons. The sequenced sample was CD4+ or CD8+ T cells sorted from blood, obtained in a trial of the OX40 agonist ivuxolimab. The source of these receptors is an adult with an advanced solid tumor such as melanoma, head and neck, liver or kidney cancer. Both conserved end residues are part of each CDR3. The D gene is left open where the match is weak. Where a row states a size, it is once, few, many or the class of an expanded clone; other rows omit it.

cdr3_aa: CASSWQEVEQFF
cdr3_nt: TGTGCCAGCAGCTGGCAGGAGGTAGAGCAGTTCTTC
d_call: .
v_call: TRBV11-2
j_call: TRBJ2-1
clone_size: .

cdr3_aa: CASSFLLDTQYF
cdr3_nt: TGTGCCAGCAGCTTTCTGTTAGATACGCAGTATTTT
d_call: .
v_call: TRBV7-2
j_call: TRBJ2-3
clone_size: .

cdr3_aa: CASSLAEGALNQPQHF
cdr3_nt: TGTGCCAGCAGCTTAGCAGAGGGAGCGTTGAATCAGCCCCAGCATTTT
d_call: .
v_call: TRBV7-2
j_call: TRBJ1-5
clone_size: .

cdr3_aa: CASSLEASREQYF
cdr3_nt: TGCGCCAGCAGCTTGGAGGCTAGCCGGGAGCAGTACTTC
d_call: .
v_call: TRBV5-1
j_call: TRBJ2-7
clone_size: .

cdr3_aa: CASSRDRGRAGGELFF
cdr3_nt: TGCGCCAGCAGCCGCGACAGGGGGCGCGCAGGCGGGGAGCTGTTTTTT
d_call: TRBD1
v_call: TRBV5-1
j_call: TRBJ2-2
clone_size: .

cdr3_aa: CASSSAGVGSSYNEQFF
cdr3_nt: TGTGCCAGCAGTTCTGCGGGAGTGGGGAGCTCCTACAATGAGCAGTTCTTC
d_call: TRBD2
v_call: TRBV27
j_call: TRBJ2-1
clone_size: .

cdr3_aa: CASSFGGARETQYF
cdr3_nt: TGTGCCAGCAGTTTTGGGGGTGCGCGGGAGACCCAGTACTTC
d_call: .
v_call: TRBV28
j_call: TRBJ2-5
clone_size: .

cdr3_aa: CASSLIGNTEAFF
cdr3_nt: TGTGCCAGCAGTTTGATAGGGAACACTGAAGCTTTCTTT
d_call: .
v_call: TRBV6-5
j_call: TRBJ1-1
clone_size: .

cdr3_aa: CASSFVGIGELFF
cdr3_nt: TGTGCCAGCAGTTTTGTGGGAATCGGGGAGCTGTTTTTT
d_call: .
v_call: TRBV27
j_call: TRBJ2-2
clone_size: .

cdr3_aa: CASSRAYPSYNEQFF
cdr3_nt: TGTGCCAGCAGTCGAGCGTACCCCTCCTACAATGAGCAGTTCTTC
d_call: .
v_call: TRBV28
j_call: TRBJ2-1
clone_size: .

cdr3_aa: CASSEFSGSSNEQFF
cdr3_nt: TGTGCCAGCAGTGAATTTAGCGGGAGTAGCAATGAGCAGTTCTTC
d_call: TRBD2
v_call: TRBV6-1
j_call: TRBJ2-1
clone_size: .

cdr3_aa: CARGTGVNTGELFF
cdr3_nt: TGTGCCAGAGGGACAGGGGTGAACACCGGGGAGCTGTTTTTT
d_call: TRBD1
v_call: TRBV7-2
j_call: TRBJ2-2
clone_size: .

cdr3_aa: CASSQTPGLAGGRETQYF
cdr3_nt: TGTGCCAGCAGCCAAACCCCGGGACTAGCGGGAGGTCGGGAGACCCAGTACTTC
d_call: TRBD2
v_call: TRBV7-9
j_call: TRBJ2-5
clone_size: .

cdr3_aa: CASSYSPGLATDTQYF
cdr3_nt: TGTGCCAGCAGTTACTCTCCGGGACTAGCGACAGATACGCAGTATTTT
d_call: TRBD2
v_call: TRBV6-5
j_call: TRBJ2-3
clone_size: .

cdr3_aa: CASSVVGTGELFF
cdr3_nt: TGTGCCAGCAGTGTTGTGGGAACCGGGGAGCTGTTTTTT
d_call: .
v_call: TRBV2
j_call: TRBJ2-2
clone_size: .

cdr3_aa: CASSYGTIAEKLFF
cdr3_nt: TGTGCCAGCAGCTACGGGACAATCGCTGAAAAACTGTTTTTT
d_call: .
v_call: TRBV28
j_call: TRBJ1-4
clone_size: .

cdr3_aa: CASSYGTGRVGEQYF
cdr3_nt: TGTGCCAGCAGTTACGGGACAGGGAGGGTCGGCGAGCAGTACTTC
d_call: TRBD1
v_call: TRBV6-5
j_call: TRBJ2-7
clone_size: .

cdr3_aa: CASSLGSAGGPNGELFF
cdr3_nt: TGTGCCAGCAGCTTAGGCTCAGCGGGAGGGCCAAACGGGGAGCTGTTTTTT
d_call: TRBD2
v_call: TRBV7-2
j_call: TRBJ2-2
clone_size: .

cdr3_aa: CASTDGGARKTGELFF
cdr3_nt: TGTGCCAGCACCGACGGGGGGGCAAGAAAAACCGGGGAGCTGTTTTTT
d_call: TRBD2
v_call: TRBV5-4
j_call: TRBJ2-2
clone_size: .

cdr3_aa: CASSPGGHAYGYTF
cdr3_nt: TGTGCCAGCAGCCCAGGAGGGCATGCCTATGGCTACACCTTC
d_call: .
v_call: TRBV11-2
j_call: TRBJ1-2
clone_size: .

cdr3_aa: CASSPGQGTYNSPLHF
cdr3_nt: TGTGCCAGCAGCCCGGGACAGGGAACCTATAATTCACCCCTCCACTTT
d_call: TRBD1
v_call: TRBV7-2
j_call: TRBJ1-6
clone_size: .

cdr3_aa: CASSLTGPGNEKLFF
cdr3_nt: TGTGCCAGCAGCCTAACAGGCCCCGGTAATGAAAAACTGTTTTTT
d_call: .
v_call: TRBV16
j_call: TRBJ1-4
clone_size: .

cdr3_aa: CASSSRISTSGSTDTQYF
cdr3_nt: TGTGCCAGCAGTTCTCGGATTTCGACTAGCGGGAGTACAGATACGCAGTATTTT
d_call: TRBD2
v_call: TRBV28
j_call: TRBJ2-3
clone_size: .

cdr3_aa: CASSSGEWEQFF
cdr3_nt: TGTGCCAGCAGCTCAGGGGAGTGGGAGCAGTTCTTC
d_call: .
v_call: TRBV6-1
j_call: TRBJ2-1
clone_size: .

cdr3_aa: CASSPLTNTGELFF
cdr3_nt: TGTGCCAGCTCACCTCTAACGAACACCGGGGAGCTGTTTTTT
d_call: .
v_call: TRBV18
j_call: TRBJ2-2
clone_size: .

cdr3_aa: CASSVDWTASYEQYF
cdr3_nt: TGTGCCAGCAGCGTGGATTGGACGGCCTCCTACGAGCAGTACTTC
d_call: .
v_call: TRBV9
j_call: TRBJ2-7
clone_size: .

cdr3_aa: CASSLANTYNEQFF
cdr3_nt: TGTGCCAGCAGTCTCGCTAACACCTACAATGAGCAGTTCTTC
d_call: .
v_call: TRBV5-4
j_call: TRBJ2-1
clone_size: .

cdr3_aa: CASRRQGANFYEQYF
cdr3_nt: TGTGCCAGCAGACGACAGGGGGCTAATTTCTACGAGCAGTACTTC
d_call: TRBD1
v_call: TRBV28
j_call: TRBJ2-7
clone_size: .

cdr3_aa: CASSASGKDTQYF
cdr3_nt: TGTGCCAGTAGTGCTAGCGGGAAAGATACGCAGTATTTT
d_call: TRBD2
v_call: TRBV19
j_call: TRBJ2-3
clone_size: .

cdr3_aa: CATSRVEGNSYEQYF
cdr3_nt: TGTGCCACCAGCAGAGTTGAGGGTAACTCCTACGAGCAGTACTTC
d_call: .
v_call: TRBV15
j_call: TRBJ2-7
clone_size: .

cdr3_aa: CASIRDPSGANVLTF
cdr3_nt: TGTGCCAGCATAAGGGACCCATCTGGGGCCAACGTCCTGACTTTC
d_call: .
v_call: TRBV2
j_call: TRBJ2-6
clone_size: once

cdr3_aa: CASSPGQGELTGELFF
cdr3_nt: TGCGCCAGCAGCCCGGGACAGGGGGAACTAACCGGGGAGCTGTTTTTT
d_call: TRBD1
v_call: TRBV5-1
j_call: TRBJ2-2
clone_size: .

cdr3_aa: CASSIGRVNEQFF
cdr3_nt: TGTGCCAGCAGTATAGGAAGGGTTAATGAGCAGTTCTTC
d_call: .
v_call: TRBV7-2
j_call: TRBJ2-1
clone_size: .

cdr3_aa: CASSGQSGNTIYF
cdr3_nt: TGTGCCAGCAGCGGACAGTCTGGAAACACCATATATTTT
d_call: .
v_call: TRBV6-1
j_call: TRBJ1-3
clone_size: once

cdr3_aa: CASSLKSAGVISYEQYF
cdr3_nt: TGTGCCAGCAGTCTTAAATCAGCGGGAGTTATATCCTACGAGCAGTACTTC
d_call: TRBD2
v_call: TRBV27
j_call: TRBJ2-7
clone_size: .

cdr3_aa: CSANTGPEAFF
cdr3_nt: TGCAGCGCCAACACCGGGCCTGAAGCTTTCTTT
d_call: .
v_call: TRBV29-1
j_call: TRBJ1-1
clone_size: few

cdr3_aa: CASSSLPGWGLAKNIQYF
cdr3_nt: TGTGCCAGCAGCTCGCTCCCGGGGTGGGGGCTGGCCAAAAACATTCAGTACTTC
d_call: .
v_call: TRBV5-4
j_call: TRBJ2-4
clone_size: .

cdr3_aa: CASIRSGEAGYGYTF
cdr3_nt: TGTGCCAGCATCCGGAGCGGGGAGGCTGGCTATGGCTACACCTTC
d_call: .
v_call: TRBV5-4
j_call: TRBJ1-2
clone_size: .

cdr3_aa: CASSLGDIGYNEQFF
cdr3_nt: TGCGCCAGCAGCTTGGGGGACATTGGATACAATGAGCAGTTCTTC
d_call: .
v_call: TRBV5-1
j_call: TRBJ2-1
clone_size: .

cdr3_aa: CASSLGRAANEKLFF
cdr3_nt: TGTGCCAGCAGCTTAGGCAGGGCTGCTAATGAAAAACTGTTTTTT
d_call: .
v_call: TRBV13
j_call: TRBJ1-4
clone_size: .

cdr3_aa: CASSVSGYGYTF
cdr3_nt: TGTGCCAGCAGTGTGTCGGGTTATGGCTACACCTTC
d_call: .
v_call: TRBV6-1
j_call: TRBJ1-2
clone_size: .

cdr3_aa: CASSEWNYEQYF
cdr3_nt: TGTGCCAGCAGTGAATGGAACTACGAGCAGTACTTC
d_call: .
v_call: TRBV6-1
j_call: TRBJ2-7
clone_size: .

cdr3_aa: CASSLFGQGKNIQYF
cdr3_nt: TGTGCCAGCAGTTTATTTGGACAGGGCAAAAACATTCAGTACTTC
d_call: TRBD1
v_call: TRBV28
j_call: TRBJ2-4
clone_size: .

cdr3_aa: CASSSPLTGWGGTGELFF
cdr3_nt: TGCGCCAGCAGCTCGCCACTGACAGGATGGGGAGGGACCGGGGAGCTGTTTTTT
d_call: .
v_call: TRBV5-1
j_call: TRBJ2-2
clone_size: .

cdr3_aa: CATSREFGVQETQYF
cdr3_nt: TGTGCCACCAGCAGAGAATTTGGGGTTCAAGAGACCCAGTACTTC
d_call: .
v_call: TRBV15
j_call: TRBJ2-5
clone_size: .

cdr3_aa: CASNTPARAEQFF
cdr3_nt: TGTGCCAGCAACACCCCCGCCAGGGCGGAGCAGTTCTTC
d_call: .
v_call: TRBV28
j_call: TRBJ2-1
clone_size: .

cdr3_aa: CASSAGTGGSYEQYF
cdr3_nt: TGTGCCAGCAGTGCAGGGACCGGGGGGTCCTACGAGCAGTACTTC
d_call: TRBD2
v_call: TRBV6-1
j_call: TRBJ2-7
clone_size: .

cdr3_aa: CASSNTGTSGSYEQYF
cdr3_nt: TGTGCCAGCAGCAATACCGGGACTAGCGGGAGCTACGAGCAGTACTTC
d_call: TRBD2
v_call: TRBV5-5
j_call: TRBJ2-7
clone_size: .

cdr3_aa: CASREGPYQLAKNIQYF
cdr3_nt: TGCGCCAGCAGGGAAGGGCCGTACCAATTAGCCAAAAACATTCAGTACTTC
d_call: .
v_call: TRBV5-1
j_call: TRBJ2-4
clone_size: .

cdr3_aa: CASSSTSVPYEQYF
cdr3_nt: TGTGCCAGCTCATCGACTAGCGTTCCCTACGAGCAGTACTTC
d_call: TRBD2
v_call: TRBV18
j_call: TRBJ2-7
clone_size: once

cdr3_aa: CASSDTDTQYF
cdr3_nt: TGTGCCAGCTCGGACACAGATACGCAGTATTTT
d_call: .
v_call: TRBV18
j_call: TRBJ2-3
clone_size: .

cdr3_aa: CASSLARWGGETQYF
cdr3_nt: TGTGCCAGCAGCTTAGCGCGGTGGGGAGGGGAGACCCAGTACTTC
d_call: TRBD2
v_call: TRBV7-8
j_call: TRBJ2-5
clone_size: .

cdr3_aa: CAISELGPRGTQYF
cdr3_nt: TGTGCCATCAGTGAGCTAGGGCCGCGAGGTACGCAGTATTTT
d_call: .
v_call: TRBV10-3
j_call: TRBJ2-3
clone_size: .

cdr3_aa: CASSPGDRVKSEQFF
cdr3_nt: TGTGCCAGCAGCCCAGGTGACAGGGTTAAGAGTGAGCAGTTCTTC
d_call: TRBD1
v_call: TRBV11-2
j_call: TRBJ2-1
clone_size: .